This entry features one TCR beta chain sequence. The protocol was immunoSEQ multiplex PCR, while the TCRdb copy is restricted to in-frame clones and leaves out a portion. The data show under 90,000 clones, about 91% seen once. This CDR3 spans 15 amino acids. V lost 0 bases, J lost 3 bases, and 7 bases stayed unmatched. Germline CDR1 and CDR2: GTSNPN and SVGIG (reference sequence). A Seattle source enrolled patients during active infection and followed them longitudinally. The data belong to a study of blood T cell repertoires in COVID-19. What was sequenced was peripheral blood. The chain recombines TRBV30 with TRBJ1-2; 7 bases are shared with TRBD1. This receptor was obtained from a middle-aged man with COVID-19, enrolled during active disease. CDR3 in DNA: TGTGCCTGGAGTGTCTCCTCGACAGGGTACTATGGCTACACCTTC. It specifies CAWSVSSTGYYGYTF.